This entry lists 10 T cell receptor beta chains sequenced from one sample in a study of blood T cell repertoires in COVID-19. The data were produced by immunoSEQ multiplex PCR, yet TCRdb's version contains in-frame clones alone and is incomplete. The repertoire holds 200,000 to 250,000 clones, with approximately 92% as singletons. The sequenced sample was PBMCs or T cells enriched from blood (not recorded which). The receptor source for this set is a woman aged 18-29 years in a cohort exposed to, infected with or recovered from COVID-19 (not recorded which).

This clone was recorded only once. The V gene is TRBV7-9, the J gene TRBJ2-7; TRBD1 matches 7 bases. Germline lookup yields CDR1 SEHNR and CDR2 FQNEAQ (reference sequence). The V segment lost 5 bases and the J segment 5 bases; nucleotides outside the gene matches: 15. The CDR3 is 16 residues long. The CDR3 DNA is TGTGCCAGCAGCAAGGTTACAGGGGCCCTCGTGAACGAGCAGTACTTC. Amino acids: CASSKVTGALVNEQYF.

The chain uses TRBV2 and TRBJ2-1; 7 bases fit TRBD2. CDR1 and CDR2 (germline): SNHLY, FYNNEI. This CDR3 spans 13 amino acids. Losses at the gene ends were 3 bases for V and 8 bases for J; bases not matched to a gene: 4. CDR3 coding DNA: TGTGCCAGCAGTGACGAGCGGGATGATGAGCAGTTCTTC. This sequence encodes CASSDERDDEQFF.

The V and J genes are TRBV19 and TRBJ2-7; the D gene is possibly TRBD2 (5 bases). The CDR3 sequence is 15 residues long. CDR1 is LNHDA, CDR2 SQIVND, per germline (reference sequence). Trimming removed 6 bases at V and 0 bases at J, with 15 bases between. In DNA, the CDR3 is TGTGCCAGTAGGGCGGCACTAGGCGGCTCCTACGAGCAGTACTTC. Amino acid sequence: CASRAALGGSYEQYF.

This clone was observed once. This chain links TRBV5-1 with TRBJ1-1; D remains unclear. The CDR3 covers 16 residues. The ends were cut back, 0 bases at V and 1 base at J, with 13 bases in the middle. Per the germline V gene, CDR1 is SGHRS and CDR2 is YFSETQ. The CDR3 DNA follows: TGCGCCAGCAGCTTGGAAATACCTCAGCGGAACACTGAAGCTTTCTTT. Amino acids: CASSLEIPQRNTEAFF.

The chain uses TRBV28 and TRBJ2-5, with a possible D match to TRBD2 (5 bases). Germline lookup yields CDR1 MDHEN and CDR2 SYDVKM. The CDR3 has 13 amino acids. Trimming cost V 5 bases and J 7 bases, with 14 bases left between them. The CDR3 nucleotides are TGTGCCAGCAGTGGAGGAATCGGCGGGACCCAGTACTTC. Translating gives CASSGGIGGTQYF. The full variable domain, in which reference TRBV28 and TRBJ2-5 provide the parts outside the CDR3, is DVKVTQSSRYLVKRTGEKVFLECVQDMDHENMFWYRQDPGLGLRLIYFSYDVKMKEKGDIPEGYSVSREKKERFSLILESASTNQTSMYLCASSGGIGGTQYFGPGTRLLVL.

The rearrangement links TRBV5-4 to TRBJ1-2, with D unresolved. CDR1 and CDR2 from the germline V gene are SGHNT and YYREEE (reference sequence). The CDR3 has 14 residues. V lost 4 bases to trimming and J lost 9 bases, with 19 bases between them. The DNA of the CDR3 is TGTGCCAGCAGCCCCGCTCTGGACCCCGGGAGCTACACCTTC. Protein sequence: CASSPALDPGSYTF.

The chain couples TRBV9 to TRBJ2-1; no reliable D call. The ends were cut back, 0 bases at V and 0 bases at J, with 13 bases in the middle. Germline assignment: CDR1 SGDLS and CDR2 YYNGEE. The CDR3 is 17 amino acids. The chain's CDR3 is CASSVGETESSYNEQFF. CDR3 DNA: TGTGCCAGCAGCGTAGGAGAGACGGAGAGCTCCTACAATGAGCAGTTCTTC.

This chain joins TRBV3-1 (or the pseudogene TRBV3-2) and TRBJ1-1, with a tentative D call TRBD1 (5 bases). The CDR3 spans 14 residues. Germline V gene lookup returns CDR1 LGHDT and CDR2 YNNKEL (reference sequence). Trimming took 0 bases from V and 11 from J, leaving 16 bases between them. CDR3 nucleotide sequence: TGTGCCAGCAGCCAAGAATTTGACAGTCGATATGCTTTCTTT. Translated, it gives CASSQEFDSRYAFF.

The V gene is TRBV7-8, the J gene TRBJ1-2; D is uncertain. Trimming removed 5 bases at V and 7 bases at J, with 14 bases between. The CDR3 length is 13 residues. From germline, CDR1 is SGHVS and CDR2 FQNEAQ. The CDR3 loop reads CASSEGSWGGYTF. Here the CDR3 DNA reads TGTGCCAGCAGCGAGGGCAGTTGGGGTGGCTACACCTTC.

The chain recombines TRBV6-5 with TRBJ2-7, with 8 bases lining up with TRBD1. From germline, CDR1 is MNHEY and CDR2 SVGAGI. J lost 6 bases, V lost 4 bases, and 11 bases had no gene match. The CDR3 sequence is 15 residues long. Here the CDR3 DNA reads TGTGCCAGCAGTTTTGCCCAGGGACAGGAGGCCGAGCAGTACTTC. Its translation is CASSFAQGQEAEQYF.